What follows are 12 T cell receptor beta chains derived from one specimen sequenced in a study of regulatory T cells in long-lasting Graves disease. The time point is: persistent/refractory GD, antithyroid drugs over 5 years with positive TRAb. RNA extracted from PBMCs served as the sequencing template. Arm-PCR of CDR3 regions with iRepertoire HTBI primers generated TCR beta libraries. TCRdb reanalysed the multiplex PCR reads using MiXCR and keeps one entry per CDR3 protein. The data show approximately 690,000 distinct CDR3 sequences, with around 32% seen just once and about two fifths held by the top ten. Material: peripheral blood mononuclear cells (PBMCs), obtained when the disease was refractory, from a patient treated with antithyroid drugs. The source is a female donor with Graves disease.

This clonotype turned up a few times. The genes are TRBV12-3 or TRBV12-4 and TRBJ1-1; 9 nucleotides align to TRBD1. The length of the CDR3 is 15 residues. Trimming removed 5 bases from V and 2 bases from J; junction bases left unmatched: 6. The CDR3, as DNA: TGTGCCAGCAGTCCGCCGGGACAGGGTAACACTGAAGCTTTCTTT. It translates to CASSPPGQGNTEAFF.

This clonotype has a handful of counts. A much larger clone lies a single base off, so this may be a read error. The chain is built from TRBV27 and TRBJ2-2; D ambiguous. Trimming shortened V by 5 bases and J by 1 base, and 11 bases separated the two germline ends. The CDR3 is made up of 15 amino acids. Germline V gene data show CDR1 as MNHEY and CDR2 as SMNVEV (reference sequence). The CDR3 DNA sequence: TGTGCCAGCAGTGGGTCAGTGATGAACACCGGGGAGCTGTTTTTT. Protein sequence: CASSGSVMNTGELFF.

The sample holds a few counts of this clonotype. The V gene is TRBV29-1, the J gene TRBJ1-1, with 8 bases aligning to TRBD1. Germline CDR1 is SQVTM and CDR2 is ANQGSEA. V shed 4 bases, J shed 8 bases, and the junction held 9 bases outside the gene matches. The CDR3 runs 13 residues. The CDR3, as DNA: TGCAGCGTTGGTGGACAGGGCCTGTCAGAAGCTTTCTTT. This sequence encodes CSVGGQGLSEAFF.

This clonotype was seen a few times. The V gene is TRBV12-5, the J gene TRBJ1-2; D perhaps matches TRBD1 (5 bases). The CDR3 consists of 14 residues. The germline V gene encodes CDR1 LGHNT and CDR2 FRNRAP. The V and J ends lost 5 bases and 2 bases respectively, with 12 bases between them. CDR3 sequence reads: CASGPGDRNYGYTF. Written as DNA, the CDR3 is TGTGCTAGTGGTCCTGGCGACAGAAACTATGGCTACACCTTC.

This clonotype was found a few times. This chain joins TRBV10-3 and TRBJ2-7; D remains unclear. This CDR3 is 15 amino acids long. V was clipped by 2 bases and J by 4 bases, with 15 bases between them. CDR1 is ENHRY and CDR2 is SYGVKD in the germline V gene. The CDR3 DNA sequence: TGTGCCATCAGTGAGAAAATAGCCCCGTCATACGAGCAGTACTTC. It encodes CAISEKIAPSYEQYF.

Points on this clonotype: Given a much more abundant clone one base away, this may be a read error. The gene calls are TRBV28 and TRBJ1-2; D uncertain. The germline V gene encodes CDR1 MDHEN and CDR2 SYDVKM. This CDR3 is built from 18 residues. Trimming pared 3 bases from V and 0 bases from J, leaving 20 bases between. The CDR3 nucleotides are TGTGCCAGCAGTTTCCCACGCAAAAGGGCCGAACCTAACTATGGCTACACCTTC. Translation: CASSFPRKRAEPNYGYTF.

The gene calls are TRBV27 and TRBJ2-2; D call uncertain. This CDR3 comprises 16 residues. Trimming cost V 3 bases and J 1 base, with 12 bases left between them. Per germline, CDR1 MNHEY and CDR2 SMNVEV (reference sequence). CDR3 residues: CASSFFLSRNTGELFF. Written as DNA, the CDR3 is TGTGCCAGCAGTTTCTTTTTATCCAGGAACACCGGGGAGCTGTTTTTT.

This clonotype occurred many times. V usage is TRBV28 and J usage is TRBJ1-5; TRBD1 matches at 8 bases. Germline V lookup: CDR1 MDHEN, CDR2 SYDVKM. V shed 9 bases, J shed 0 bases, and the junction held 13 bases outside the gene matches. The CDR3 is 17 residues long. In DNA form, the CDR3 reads TGTGCCAGTAGTCTCGGGACAGGCGTGAATAGCAATCAGCCCCAGCATTTT. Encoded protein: CASSLGTGVNSNQPQHF. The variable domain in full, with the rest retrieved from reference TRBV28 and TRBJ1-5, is DVKVTQSSRYLVKRTGEKVFLECVQDMDHENMFWYRQDPGLGLRLIYFSYDVKMKEKGDIPEGYSVSREKKERFSLILESASTNQTSMYLCASSLGTGVNSNQPQHFGDGTRLSIL.

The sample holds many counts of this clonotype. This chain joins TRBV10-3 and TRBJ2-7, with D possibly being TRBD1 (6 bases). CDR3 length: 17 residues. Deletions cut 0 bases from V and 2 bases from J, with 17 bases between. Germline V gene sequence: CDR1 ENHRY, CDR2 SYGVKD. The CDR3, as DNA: TGTGCCATCAGTGAGTCGAACAGGGACGTATCTACCTACGAGCAGTACTTC. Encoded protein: CAISESNRDVSTYEQYF.

CDR3: CASTAWEGANSPLHF. The CDR3 DNA follows: TGTGCCAGTACAGCCTGGGAGGGCGCTAATTCACCCCTCCACTTT. The rearrangement joins TRBV19 to TRBJ1-6; D ambiguous. Germline V gene sequence: CDR1 LNHDA, CDR2 SQIVND (reference sequence). V shed 7 bases and J shed 6 bases, with 16 bases lying between them. The CDR3 has 15 amino acids.

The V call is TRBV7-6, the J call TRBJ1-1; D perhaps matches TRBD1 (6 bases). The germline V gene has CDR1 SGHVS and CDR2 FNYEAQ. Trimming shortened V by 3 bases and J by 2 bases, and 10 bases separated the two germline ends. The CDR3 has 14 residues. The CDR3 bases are TGTGCCAGCAGCTTTCTACAGGGTAACACTGAAGCTTTCTTT. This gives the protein CASSFLQGNTEAFF.

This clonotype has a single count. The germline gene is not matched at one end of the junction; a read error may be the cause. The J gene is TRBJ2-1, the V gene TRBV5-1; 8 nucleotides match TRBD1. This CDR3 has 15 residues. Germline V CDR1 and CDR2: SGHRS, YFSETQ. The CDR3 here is CASRIDRGSYNEQFF. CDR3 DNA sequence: TGTGCCAGCAGGATCGACAGGGGATCCTACAATGAGCAGTTCTTC.